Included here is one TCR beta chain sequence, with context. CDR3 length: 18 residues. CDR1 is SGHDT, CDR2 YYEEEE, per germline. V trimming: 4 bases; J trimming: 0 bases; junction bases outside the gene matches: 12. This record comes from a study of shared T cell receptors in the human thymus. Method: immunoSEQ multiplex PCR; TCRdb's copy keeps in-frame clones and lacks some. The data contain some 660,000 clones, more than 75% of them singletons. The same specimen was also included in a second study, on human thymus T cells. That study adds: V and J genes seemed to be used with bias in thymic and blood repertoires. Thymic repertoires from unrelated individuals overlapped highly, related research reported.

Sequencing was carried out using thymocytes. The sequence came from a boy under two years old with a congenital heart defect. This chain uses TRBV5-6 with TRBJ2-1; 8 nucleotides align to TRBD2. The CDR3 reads CASSPGITGGSSYNEQFF. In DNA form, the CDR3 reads TGTGCCAGCAGCCCCGGGATCACGGGGGGGAGCTCCTACAATGAGCAGTTCTTC.